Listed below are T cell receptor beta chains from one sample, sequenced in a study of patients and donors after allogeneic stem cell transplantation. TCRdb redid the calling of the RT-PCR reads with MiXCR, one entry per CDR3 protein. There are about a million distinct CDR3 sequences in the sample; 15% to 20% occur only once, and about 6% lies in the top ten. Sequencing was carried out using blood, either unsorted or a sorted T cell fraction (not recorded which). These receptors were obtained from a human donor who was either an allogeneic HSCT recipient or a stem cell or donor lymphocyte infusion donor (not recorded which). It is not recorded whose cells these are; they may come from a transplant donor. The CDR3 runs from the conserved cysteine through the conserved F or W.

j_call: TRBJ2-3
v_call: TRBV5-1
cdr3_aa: CASSTGQVSVSTDTQYF

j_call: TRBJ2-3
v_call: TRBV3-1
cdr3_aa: CASSFPAGGTDTQYF

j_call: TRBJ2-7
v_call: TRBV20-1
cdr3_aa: CSASPLSAEQYF

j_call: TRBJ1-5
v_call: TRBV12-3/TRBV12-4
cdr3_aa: CASSLDPGTSNQPQHF

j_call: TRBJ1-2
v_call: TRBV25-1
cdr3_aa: CASSESRPGQSYGYTF

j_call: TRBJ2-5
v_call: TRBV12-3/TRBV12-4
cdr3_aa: CASMTLAGGDETQYF

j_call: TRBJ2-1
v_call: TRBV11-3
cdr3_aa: CASSLGGVDEQFF

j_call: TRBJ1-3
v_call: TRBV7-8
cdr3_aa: CASSPRGRISGNTIYF

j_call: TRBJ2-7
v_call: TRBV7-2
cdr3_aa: CASSLLSVDYEQYF

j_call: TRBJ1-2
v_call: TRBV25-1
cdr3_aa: CASSESGGFGGYTF

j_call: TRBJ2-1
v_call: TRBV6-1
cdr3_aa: CASSRGTSGYNEQFF

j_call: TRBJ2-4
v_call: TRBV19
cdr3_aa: CASSIDRVAKYIQYF

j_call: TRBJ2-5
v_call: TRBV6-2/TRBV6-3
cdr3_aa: CASSRPGTSGQYQETQYF

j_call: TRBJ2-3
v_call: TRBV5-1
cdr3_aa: CASSDPLGGTDTQYF

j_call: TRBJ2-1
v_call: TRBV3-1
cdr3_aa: CASSQSDRQFF

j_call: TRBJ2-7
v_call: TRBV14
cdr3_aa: CASSLVRVHSYEQYF

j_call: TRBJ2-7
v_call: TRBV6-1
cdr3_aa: CASSHRIGFYEQYF

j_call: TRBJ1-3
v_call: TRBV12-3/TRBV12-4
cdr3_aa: CASGTGTNTIYF

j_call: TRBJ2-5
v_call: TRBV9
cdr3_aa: CASSVGTSGVQETQYF

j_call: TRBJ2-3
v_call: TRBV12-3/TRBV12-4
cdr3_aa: CAMPPDTQYF

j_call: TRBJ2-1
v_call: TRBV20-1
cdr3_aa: CSARGLAGYNEQFF

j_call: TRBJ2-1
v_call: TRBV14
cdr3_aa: CASSHNIIWAEQFF

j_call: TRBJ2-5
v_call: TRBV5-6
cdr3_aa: CASSPSGTSWETQYF

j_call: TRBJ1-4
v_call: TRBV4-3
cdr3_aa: CASSQDLLEKLFF

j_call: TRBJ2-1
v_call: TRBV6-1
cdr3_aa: CASRPGQNYNEQFF

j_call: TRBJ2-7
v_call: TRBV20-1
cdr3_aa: CSANVPGTVSEQYF

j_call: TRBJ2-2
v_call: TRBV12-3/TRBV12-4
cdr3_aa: CASSPQGRNTGELFF

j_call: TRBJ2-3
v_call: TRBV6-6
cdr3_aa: CASSYLESTQYF

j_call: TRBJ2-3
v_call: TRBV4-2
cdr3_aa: CASSQDLLAGPSTDTQYF

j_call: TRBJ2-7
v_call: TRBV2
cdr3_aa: CASTTALFYEQYF

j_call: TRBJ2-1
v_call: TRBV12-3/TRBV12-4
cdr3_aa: CASRVTGEHNEQFF

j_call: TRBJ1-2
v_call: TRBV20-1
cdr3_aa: CSARELPYGYTF